Each of the 28 T cell receptor beta chains below was sequenced from the same sample in a study of blood T cell repertoires in COVID-19. Sequencing was performed with immunoSEQ multiplex PCR; in TCRdb, only in-frame clones are kept and a portion is missing. The sample contains 60,000 to 75,000 clones, roughly nine tenths of which appear only once. The source material was peripheral blood. Receptors were obtained from a man in his 70s with active COVID-19.

V and J are TRBV3-1 (or the pseudogene TRBV3-2) and TRBJ2-5; 8 bases fit TRBD2. Germline CDR1 LGHDT, CDR2 YNNKEL (reference sequence). CDR3 length equals 14 residues. Germline trimming cut 9 bases from V and 5 bases from J; bases unmatched to any gene: 11. CDR3 nucleotide sequence: TGTGCCAGTTCCCCGGGCGGGGGGCTGGAGACCCAGTACTTC. This gives the protein CASSPGGGLETQYF.

V gene TRBV7-2 combines with J gene TRBJ2-3, with 8 bases that match TRBD2. The CDR3 spans 14 residues. V lost 1 base to trimming and J lost 11 bases; unmatched junction nucleotides: 8. Germline V gives CDR1 SGHTA, CDR2 FQGNSA. The CDR3 DNA is TGTGCCAGCAGCTTAGAGTTAGCGGGGTTGGAGCAGTATTTT. It encodes CASSLELAGLEQYF.

The gene calls are TRBV28 and TRBJ2-5; 13 bases agree with TRBD2. V lost 6 bases, J lost 5 bases, and 15 bases stayed unmatched. Germline V gene lookup returns CDR1 MDHEN and CDR2 SYDVKM. The CDR3 spans 18 residues. The CDR3: CASSQGAGLAGRGETQYF. DNA for the CDR3: TGTGCCAGCAGCCAAGGGGCGGGACTAGCGGGAAGGGGTGAGACCCAGTACTTC.

The chain is built from TRBV7-2 and TRBJ2-3; tentatively, D is TRBD1 (5 bases). CDR3 length equals 13 residues. Germline CDR1 and CDR2: SGHTA and FQGNSA. Trimming took 1 base from V and 8 from J, leaving 10 bases between them. The CDR3 here is CASSLGTQGTQYF. In DNA form, the CDR3 reads TGTGCCAGCAGCTTAGGGACCCAGGGTACGCAGTATTTT.

The rearrangement uses TRBV6-2 or TRBV6-3 and TRBJ2-2, with D possibly TRBD2 on 7 matching bases. This CDR3 spans 17 amino acids. V was cut by 2 bases and J by 0 bases, with 13 bases left in between. The germline CDR1 and CDR2 sequences are MNHEY and SVGEGT. CDR3 protein: CASSYGGGLTNTGELFF. Here the CDR3 DNA reads TGTGCCAGCAGTTACGGGGGGGGCCTTACGAACACCGGGGAGCTGTTTTTT.

V and J are TRBV24-1 and TRBJ2-1; 12 positions match TRBD2. Germline CDR1 is KGHDR and CDR2 is SFDVKD. This CDR3 contains 16 residues. The trim removed 0 bases at V and 7 bases at J, leaving 3 bases unmatched. CDR3 region: CATSDLGLAGGNEQFF. The CDR3 DNA reads TGTGCCACCAGTGATTTGGGGCTAGCGGGAGGGAATGAGCAGTTCTTC.

The V gene is TRBV5-1, the J gene TRBJ2-4; 16 nucleotides line up with TRBD2. Germline CDR1 is SGHRS and CDR2 is YFSETQ. This CDR3 has 19 amino acids. V lost 4 bases and J lost 1; bases outside the gene matches: 8. CDR3 bases: TGCGCCAGCAGCCCGGGACTAGCGGGAGGGCCGGGGGCCAAAAACATTCAGTACTTC. Encoded protein: CASSPGLAGGPGAKNIQYF.

The chain employs TRBV27 and TRBJ2-1, with D possibly being TRBD1 (7 bases). Trimming pared 6 bases from V and 10 bases from J, leaving 25 bases between. Looked up from germline, CDR1 is MNHEY and CDR2 is SMNVEV (reference sequence). The CDR3 totals 16 residues. CDR3 sequence reads: CASRSHAGGQSGEQFF. CDR3 DNA sequence: TGTGCCAGCAGGTCCCACGCAGGGGGGCAGTCGGGGGAGCAGTTCTTC.

This chain uses TRBV6-1 with TRBJ2-2, with D possibly being TRBD2 (5 bases). Germline V lookup: CDR1 MNHNS, CDR2 SASEGT. V lost 1 base and J lost 7, with 7 bases in between. The CDR3 length is 13 residues. The CDR3 region is CASSEVRDGELFF. As DNA, the CDR3 is TGTGCCAGCAGTGAAGTGAGGGACGGGGAGCTGTTTTTT.

This sequence joins TRBV5-1 and TRBJ2-1; the D gene is possibly TRBD1 (6 bases). The length of the CDR3 is 18 residues. Trimming cost V 3 bases and J 2 bases, with 21 bases left between them. Germline CDR1 SGHRS, CDR2 YFSETQ. The CDR3 region has the DNA TGCGCCAGCAGCTCAAACCCGGTGGGCAGGGGCCCCTACAATGAGCAGTTCTTC. This encodes CASSSNPVGRGPYNEQFF.

This rearrangement joins TRBV7-2 to TRBJ2-3; 9 bases line up with TRBD2. Germline CDR1 and CDR2: SGHTA and FQGNSA. Trimming took 5 bases from V and 9 from J; bases not matched to a gene: 15. There are 16 residues in the CDR3. Here the CDR3 DNA reads TGTGCCAGCAGCCAACTTAGCGGGAGCCCCCGGGGGACGCAGTATTTT. It codes for CASSQLSGSPRGTQYF.

This clone was detected only once. The rearrangement joins TRBV4-2 to TRBJ2-7; TRBD2 might be the D (5 bases). CDR3 size: 16 residues. Trimming shortened V by 7 bases and J by 0 bases, and 19 bases separated the two germline ends. CDR1 LGHNA and CDR2 YNFKEQ come from the germline V gene. The CDR3 coding sequence is TGTGCCAGCATCATAAAGCGGCCCGACGTCTCCTACGAGCAGTACTTC. Amino acids: CASIIKRPDVSYEQYF.

The chain links TRBV5-1 to TRBJ2-3, with TRBD2 identical over 8 bases. The ends lost 2 bases at V and 3 bases at J; junction bases unmatched: 5. The CDR3 contains 15 residues. The germline V gene has CDR1 SGHRS and CDR2 YFSETQ. The CDR3 bases are TGCGCCAGCAGCTTACCAGCGGGAGATACAGATACGCAGTATTTT. Translating it yields CASSLPAGDTDTQYF.

J is TRBJ2-7 and V is TRBV5-4; TRBD2 aligns across 11 bases. The CDR3 sequence is 15 residues long. Germline V gene lookup returns CDR1 SGHNT and CDR2 YYREEE (reference sequence). V lost 4 bases, J lost 3 bases, and 6 bases stayed unmatched. The CDR3 nucleotides read TGTGCCAGCAGCGGGACCGGGACTAGCGGCTACGAGCAGTACTTC. It yields the protein CASSGTGTSGYEQYF.

The gene calls are TRBV5-1 and TRBJ2-1, with TRBD2 matching 7 bases. The CDR3 is made up of 14 amino acids. CDR1 and CDR2 from the germline V gene are SGHRS and YFSETQ. The junction had 12 bases not matched to a gene; V was cut back by 4 bases and J by 11 bases. The CDR3 DNA reads TGCGCCAGCAGCCCGGGGGGTTATAGCGAACAGCAGTTCTTC. Translated, it gives CASSPGGYSEQQFF.

The rearrangement joins TRBV18 to TRBJ1-1, with 8 bases aligning to TRBD1. J gave up 5 bases and V 3 bases, and 5 bases lay outside the gene matches. The CDR3 extends over 14 amino acids. Germline lookup yields CDR1 KGHSH and CDR2 LQKENI. This CDR3 reads CASSPKQGGTEAFF. CDR3 coding DNA: TGTGCCAGCTCACCGAAACAGGGGGGGACTGAAGCTTTCTTT.

CDR3 sequence: CASSPRVLYEQYF. CDR3 coding DNA: TGTGCCAGCAGTCCCAGGGTCCTCTACGAGCAGTACTTC. The V call is TRBV6-2 or TRBV6-3, the J call TRBJ2-7; the D gene is possibly TRBD1 (5 bases). CDR1 MNHEY and CDR2 SVGEGT come from the germline V gene. This CDR3 has 13 amino acids. Trimming took 5 bases from V and 3 from J, leaving 11 bases between them.

In this sample, this clone turned up a few times. V usage is TRBV9 and J usage is TRBJ1-1, with a tentative D call TRBD1 (6 bases). Germline lookup yields CDR1 SGDLS and CDR2 YYNGEE. V was cut by 2 bases and J by 4 bases, with 15 bases left in between. The CDR3 loop spans 15 amino acids. Written as DNA, the CDR3 is TGTGCCAGCAGCGTTCGGGGGGGCGTGGGCACTGAAGCTTTCTTT. Translated, it gives CASSVRGGVGTEAFF.

This sequence joins TRBV6-2 or TRBV6-3 and TRBJ1-6; 7 bases align to TRBD1. There are 16 residues in the CDR3. Germline V gene lookup returns CDR1 MNHEY and CDR2 SVGEGT. Trimming at V came to 2 bases and at J to 5 bases, leaving 6 bases not matched to a gene. Here the CDR3 reads CASSYGPGQDNSPLHF. In nucleotides, the CDR3 is TGTGCCAGCAGTTACGGACCAGGACAGGATAATTCACCCCTCCACTTT.

The V and J genes are TRBV5-5 and TRBJ2-7; 10 bases agree with TRBD1. The CDR3 is 14 amino acids. V shed 3 bases, J shed 2 bases, and the junction held 2 bases outside the gene matches. CDR1 is SGHKS, CDR2 YYEKEE, per germline (reference sequence). The CDR3 DNA is TGTGCCAGCAGCTACGGGACAGGGGCCTACGAGCAGTACTTC. Translation gives CASSYGTGAYEQYF.

This chain links TRBV30 with TRBJ2-7; 8 bases map to TRBD2. The CDR3 consists of 13 residues. V shed 3 bases, J shed 4 bases, and the junction held 5 bases outside the gene matches. Germline CDR1 GTSNPN, CDR2 SVGIG (reference sequence). The CDR3 loop is CAWSVGRGYEQYF. CDR3 coding DNA: TGTGCCTGGAGCGTCGGGAGGGGATACGAGCAGTACTTC. The full variable domain, in which reference TRBV30 and TRBJ2-7 provide the parts outside the CDR3, is SQTIHQWPATLVQPVGSPLSLECTVEGTSNPNLYWYRQAAGRGLQLLFYSVGIGQISSEVPQNLSASRPQDRQFILSSKKLLLSDSGFYLCAWSVGRGYEQYFGPGTRLTVT.

V and J are TRBV23-1 and TRBJ1-5; TRBD1 might be the D (6 bases). Being an ORF, TRBV23-1 has a function that is uncertain. The CDR3 sequence is 15 residues long. Trimming removed 6 bases at V and 7 bases at J, with 19 bases between. The CDR3 loop is CASSSPPTGGQPQHF. The CDR3 nucleotides are TGCGCCAGCAGCTCACCGCCAACGGGGGGCCAGCCCCAGCATTTT.

This clone was detected only once. This chain joins TRBV9 and TRBJ2-3; no clear D. There are 13 residues in the CDR3. V dropped 4 bases and J dropped 4 bases, with 10 bases sitting between them. Germline values: CDR1 SGDLS, CDR2 YYNGEE. The CDR3 sequence: CASSPSVADTQYF. The CDR3 DNA follows: TGTGCCAGCAGCCCCTCGGTTGCAGATACGCAGTATTTT.

This chain joins TRBV5-1 and TRBJ2-1; tentative D call: TRBD2 (6 bases). V lost 6 bases and J lost 4, with 17 bases in between. Per the germline V gene, CDR1 is SGHRS and CDR2 is YFSETQ. There are 15 residues in the CDR3. This chain's CDR3 is CASTLGPLAYNEQFF. CDR3 nucleotide sequence: TGCGCCAGCACCCTCGGCCCCCTAGCGTACAATGAGCAGTTCTTC.

This clone has a count of ten or more. The chain has TRBV11-3 and TRBJ1-3; 9 positions match TRBD1. There are 15 residues in the CDR3. The junction had 6 bases not matched to a gene; V was cut back by 5 bases and J by 4 bases. Germline V CDR1 and CDR2: SGHNT, YENEEA. The CDR3 nucleotides are TGTGCCAGCAGCCCCGGACAGGGGCCCGGAAACACCATATATTTT. Its translation is CASSPGQGPGNTIYF.

V and J are TRBV9 and TRBJ2-3; 10 bases map to TRBD2. V dropped 4 bases and J dropped 6; count of bases not matched to a gene: 11. Per germline, CDR1 SGDLS and CDR2 YYNGEE. This CDR3 is built from 16 residues. CDR3 in amino acids: CASSQGGSGRFDTQYF. The CDR3 DNA follows: TGTGCCAGCAGCCAAGGCGGTAGCGGGAGGTTTGATACGCAGTATTTT.

V gene TRBV7-2 combines with J gene TRBJ2-1; a weak D match, TRBD2 (5 bases). The CDR3 contains 14 residues. Germline V CDR1 and CDR2: SGHTA, FQGNSA. V was clipped by 5 bases and J by 5 bases, with 13 bases between them. CDR3 loop: CASSPGSANNEQFF. The DNA of the CDR3 is TGTGCCAGCAGCCCCGGTAGCGCGAACAATGAGCAGTTCTTC. Complete variable domain (other parts from reference TRBV7-2 and TRBJ2-1): GAGVSQSPSNKVTEKGKDVELRCDPISGHTALYWYRQSLGQGLEFLIYFQGNSAPDKSGLPSDRFSAERTGGSVSTLTIQRTQQEDSAVYLCASSPGSANNEQFFGPGTRLTVL.

The rearrangement uses TRBV5-4 and TRBJ2-7, with a possible D match to TRBD2 (6 bases). V was clipped by 0 bases and J by 9 bases, with 13 bases between them. Germline loops: CDR1 SGHNT, CDR2 YYREEE (reference sequence). CDR3 length equals 13 residues. The CDR3 loop reads CASSLVSRGVQYF. The CDR3 DNA follows: TGTGCCAGCAGCTTGGTTTCGCGCGGGGTGCAGTACTTC.